This note documents a single T cell receptor (beta chain) sequence. Its antigen has not been determined. No quality values exist for individual bases; no much larger clone is one base distant. Each collaborating institution followed its own protocols to collect whole blood in K2EDTA tubes. Collaborator samples were shipped for TCRbeta analysis as frozen whole blood, isolated PBMCs, or DNA extracted from either sample type. The CDR3 starts with the cysteine, ends with the phenylalanine, and has 16 residues. Only the CDR3 part of the read is kept: 48 bases, read in frame from the first base. CDR1 SGHRS and CDR2 YFSETQ are derived from the germline V gene. V loses 6 bases at its end and J loses 0 bases; junction bases beyond the gene matches: 8. This entry comes from a study of blood T cell repertoires in COVID-19 (dated by TCRdb to 2020 to 2022). At the level of the whole study: Samples covering the acute and convalescent phases of COVID-19 were provided by collaborators in the United States, Italy and Spain. The material from the prospective study consisted of cDNA or gDNA derived from T cells, B-cell-depleted T cells, or PBMCs. Deeply sampled blood TCRbeta repertoires from subjects exposed to, actively infected with, or recovered from COVID-19 were included in the dataset. A freely available public database, intended as a resource for researchers studying the immune response to SARS-CoV-2, is where the repertoires were released. Samples were obtained from the ongoing ImmuneRACE study (first 160 participants) and from over 1,000 subjects provided by 6 global collaborators. Sample metadata almost always included a de-identified subject ID, COVID-19 status, age in years and sex. Where HLA class I and class II types were available, the types were taken from metadata supplied by the sample provider, not from assay-based typing. Broader findings and caveats from the paper: How much clinical and demographic metadata was included differed by source and by participant, and the metadata was provided uncurated.

TCRbeta CDR3 regions were amplified from genomic DNA using the immunoSEQ Assay, a bias-controlled multiplex PCR. The original methods were these. The number of nucleated cells in each sample was estimated from the amplification of reference gene primers within the assay. To quantify the absolute abundance of each unique TCRbeta CDR3 rearrangement, sequence reads were collapsed and filtered. For each sample, productive Simpson clonality was calculated as the square root of Simpson's diversity index over productive rearrangements. Sourced from immuneACCESS, this table was stored by TCRdb with only in-frame sequences that have V and J called. A share of the clones is absent; for the studies checked, an unresolved V gene accounts for under half, and the remainder has no known explanation. That table is the source of V, J and clone size, and D and trimming were worked out from the DNA. The sample table shows fewer than 80,000 clones, and approximately 80% are seen once. Roughly 9.7% of the sample is in the top ten clones.

In this chain, TRBV5-1 is recombined with TRBJ1-3; 8 middle bases align to TRBD1. This receptor was obtained from a woman at least 80 years old with acute or convalescent COVID-19. The source material was peripheral blood. The nucleotide sequence reads as follows: TGCGCCAGCACCACGGACAGGGCTAGCTCTGGAAACACCATATATTTT. It codes for CASTTDRASSGNTIYF. Full variable domain (CDR3 extended with the reference TRBV5-1 and TRBJ1-3 proteins): KAGVTQTPRYLIKTRGQQVTLSCSPISGHRSVSWYQQTPGQGLQFLFEYFSETQRNKGNFPGRFSGRQFSNSRSEMNVSTLELGDSALYLCASTTDRASSGNTIYFGEGSWLTVV.